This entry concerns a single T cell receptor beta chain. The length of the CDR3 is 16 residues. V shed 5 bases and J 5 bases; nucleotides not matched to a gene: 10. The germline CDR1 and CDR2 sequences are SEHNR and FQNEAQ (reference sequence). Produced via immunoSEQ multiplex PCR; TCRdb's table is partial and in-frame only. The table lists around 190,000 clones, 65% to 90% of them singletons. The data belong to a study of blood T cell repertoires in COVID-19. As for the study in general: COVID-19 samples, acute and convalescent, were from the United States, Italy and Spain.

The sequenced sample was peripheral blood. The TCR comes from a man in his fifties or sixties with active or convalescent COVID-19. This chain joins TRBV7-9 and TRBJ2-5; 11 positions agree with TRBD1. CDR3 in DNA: TGTGCCAGCAGCCAAACCGGGGACAGGGGGTATGAGACCCAGTACTTC. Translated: CASSQTGDRGYETQYF.